The 9 T cell receptor beta chains listed next were all sequenced from one sample in a study of cytomegalovirus exposure and HLA in healthy donors. Some clones are missing from TCRdb's copy, which holds only in-frame ones; the method was immunoSEQ multiplex PCR. The table shows 100,000 to 120,000 clones, with roughly 90% occurring only once. Sequenced material: PBMCs. These receptors came from a woman in her late teens or twenties in good health and CMV-seronegative.

The CDR3 is CASRPNRVWSSNQPQHF. For the CDR3, the DNA is TGTGCCAGCAGGCCCAACAGGGTTTGGTCGAGCAATCAGCCCCAGCATTTT. The chain recombines TRBV7-9 with TRBJ1-5; tentative D call: TRBD1 (6 bases). V was pared by 6 bases and J by 1 base, with 19 bases between. Germline lookup yields CDR1 SEHNR and CDR2 FQNEAQ (reference sequence). This CDR3 has 17 amino acids.

V usage is TRBV6-4 and J usage is TRBJ1-2; D gene ambiguous. The germline V and J ends were trimmed by 3 bases and 5 bases, with 7 bases remaining between them. This CDR3 region has 12 residues. Germline V CDR1 and CDR2: MRHNA, SNTAGT. The DNA for the CDR3 is TGTGCCAGCAGTGAATCGGGGTATGGCTACACCTTC. This encodes CASSESGYGYTF.

The chain has TRBV6-5 and TRBJ1-6, with a weak D call TRBD1 (6 bases). Germline assignment: CDR1 MNHEY and CDR2 SVGAGI. The CDR3 totals 16 residues. Trimming took 1 base from V and 8 from J, leaving 15 bases between them. CDR3 coding DNA: TGTGCCAGCAGTTACTTGGGACACACAGGCGATTCACCCCTCCACTTT. Protein: CASSYLGHTGDSPLHF.

V is TRBV6-5 and J is TRBJ2-5; possible D gene TRBD1, 6 bases. V was cut by 0 bases and J by 5 bases, with 13 bases left in between. Germline CDR1 MNHEY, CDR2 SVGAGI. This CDR3 has 15 amino acids. This CDR3 reads CASSYSFGQMETQYF. CDR3 coding DNA: TGTGCCAGCAGTTACTCTTTCGGACAGATGGAGACCCAGTACTTC.

This chain links TRBV14 with TRBJ2-3; D unresolved. Germline assignment: CDR1 SGHDN and CDR2 FVKESK. This CDR3 contains 13 residues. Trimming took off 1 base at V and 3 bases at J, with 5 bases between the two ends. CDR3 in amino acids: CASSQALTDTQYF. In DNA, the CDR3 is TGTGCCAGCAGCCAAGCCTTGACAGATACGCAGTATTTT.

This clone was seen just once. DNA for the CDR3: TGTGCCACCCGAACCGGACAGGGCACTCAAGAGACCCAGTACTTC. Its translation is CATRTGQGTQETQYF. V is TRBV10-3 and J is TRBJ2-5; 8 bases line up with TRBD1. There are 15 residues in the CDR3. Trimming took 10 bases from V and 2 from J; bases not matched to a gene: 12. Germline V gene data show CDR1 as ENHRY and CDR2 as SYGVKD.

This clone has just one count. V and J are TRBV20-1 and TRBJ2-5; D not certain. The CDR3 contains 11 residues. Germline V gene sequence: CDR1 DFQATT, CDR2 SNEGSKA (reference sequence). Trimming stripped 0 bases from V and 6 bases from J, with 5 bases between. CDR3 DNA: TGCAGTGCTAGAGATCAAAAGACCCAGTACTTC. This encodes CSARDQKTQYF.

The chain links TRBV4-2 to TRBJ1-2; D is possibly TRBD1 (5 bases). This CDR3 is 15 amino acids long. From germline, CDR1 is LGHNA and CDR2 YNFKEQ. Trimming removed 1 base at V and 4 bases at J, with 13 bases between. The CDR3 coding sequence is TGTGCCAGCAGCCAAGGTGGGAGGGGACTCTATGGCTACACCTTC. Amino acid sequence: CASSQGGRGLYGYTF.

J is TRBJ2-3 and V is TRBV4-3; D is possibly TRBD1 (6 bases). This CDR3 comprises 17 residues. V lost 6 bases to trimming and J lost 0 bases, with 19 bases between them. Germline V gene sequence: CDR1 LGHNA, CDR2 YSLEER. CDR3 sequence reads: CASRSHFRGLSTDTQYF. As DNA, the CDR3 is TGCGCCAGCAGATCTCACTTCAGGGGATTGAGCACAGATACGCAGTATTTT.